This TCR beta chain was recorded in a study of T cell repertoires in cytomegalovirus infection. Looking at the study overall: Indications came from public TCR beta signatures; they pointed to CMV infection and to a matching HLA type.

This clonotype was found many times. Its specificity is not known. Points from the study as a whole: Pooled public TCR beta family frequency picked out CMV carriers with the relevant HLA. In two of eight donors, the top clonotype was HLA-C-restricted CMV-specific.

Germline CDR1 SEHNR, CDR2 FQNEAQ (reference sequence). CDR3 length: 16 residues. V was cut by 5 bases and J by 1 base, with 16 bases left in between. TCRdb used MiXCR to reprocess the reads, holding one entry per CDR3 protein. The data show fewer than 550,000 distinct CDR3 sequences, 11% seen once. The origin of this receptor is a human donor in good health (CMV status not recorded). Some clones in this sample may be carry-over from other donors' samples. The sequenced sample consisted of PBMCs. The J gene is TRBJ2-3, the V gene TRBV7-9; D call uncertain. CDR3 region: CASSPVDKLGTDTQYF. The CDR3 region has the DNA TGTGCCAGCAGCCCGGTGGATAAGCTTGGCACAGATACGCAGTATTTT.